The T cell receptor (beta chain) under discussion was sequenced for a study of identical twins. Germline lookup yields CDR1 SGHKS and CDR2 YYEKEE (reference sequence). The V end was cut by 0 bases, the J end by 0 bases, with 16 bases between. CDR3 size: 18 residues. TCRdb reanalysed the 5' RACE reads using MiXCR and keeps one entry per CDR3 protein. In the table there are fewer than 350,000 distinct CDR3 sequences, roughly 8.6% of which are singletons. The table lists this clonotype with a few counts. This same sample was also taken into another study, of yellow fever vaccine responses in identical twins.

The material sequenced was memory (CD45RO+) T cells sorted from blood. The TCR sequence derives from a woman aged 18-30 years in good health. The chain joins TRBV5-5 to TRBJ2-4; D is possibly TRBD2 (5 bases). In DNA form, the CDR3 reads TGTGCCAGCAGCTTGGTTACGGCGGTGAGGGTAGCCAAAAACATTCAGTACTTC. Its protein product is CASSLVTAVRVAKNIQYF.